This T cell receptor beta chain was sequenced in a study of blood T cells in healthy people across ages. The study, taken as a whole, reports: Whereas aged donors had fewer naive CD4+ cells, long-lived donors had more of them and higher diversity. Any changes in expanded clonotypes were possibly confounded, as donor CMV status remained unknown.

Through a sample-barcoded 5' primer and a J-beta primer mix, a second PCR was run for roughly 6 to 11 cycles. Every sample gave at least 2.5 million paired-end reads containing CDR3. TCRdb ran MiXCR on the 5' RACE reads and lists one entry per CDR3 protein. The table has roughly 500,000 distinct CDR3 sequences, 27% seen once. The draw of peripheral blood yielded roughly 9.4 milliliters from each donor. Concerning this clonotype: Its matching antigen is unknown.

Germline values: CDR1 SGHRS, CDR2 YFSETQ. Trimming removed 0 bases at V and 0 bases at J, with 7 bases between. This CDR3 comprises 15 residues. Sequenced input: blood. The clonotype originates from a woman in her 70s in good health. The chain employs TRBV5-1 and TRBJ2-1; no clear D. As DNA, the CDR3 is TGCGCCAGCAGCTTGGCTGGCTACTCCTACAATGAGCAGTTCTTC. Translation gives CASSLAGYSYNEQFF.